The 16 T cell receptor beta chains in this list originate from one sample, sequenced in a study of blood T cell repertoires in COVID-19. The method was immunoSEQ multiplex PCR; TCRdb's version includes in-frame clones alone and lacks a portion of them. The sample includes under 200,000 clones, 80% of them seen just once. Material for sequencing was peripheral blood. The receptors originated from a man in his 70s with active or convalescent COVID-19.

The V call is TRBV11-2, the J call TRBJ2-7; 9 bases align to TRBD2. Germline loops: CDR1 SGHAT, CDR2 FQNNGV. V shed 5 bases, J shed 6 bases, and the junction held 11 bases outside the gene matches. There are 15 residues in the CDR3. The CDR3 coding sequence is TGTGCCAGCAGCGGACCCTTAGCGGGAGCGACCGAGCAGTACTTC. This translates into CASSGPLAGATEQYF.

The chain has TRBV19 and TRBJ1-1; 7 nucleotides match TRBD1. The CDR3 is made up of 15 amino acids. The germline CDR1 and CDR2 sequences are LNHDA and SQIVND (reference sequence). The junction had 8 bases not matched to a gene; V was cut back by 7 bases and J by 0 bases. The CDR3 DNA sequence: TGTGCCAGTATTAGGACAGGTTTTATGAACACTGAAGCTTTCTTT. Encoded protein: CASIRTGFMNTEAFF.

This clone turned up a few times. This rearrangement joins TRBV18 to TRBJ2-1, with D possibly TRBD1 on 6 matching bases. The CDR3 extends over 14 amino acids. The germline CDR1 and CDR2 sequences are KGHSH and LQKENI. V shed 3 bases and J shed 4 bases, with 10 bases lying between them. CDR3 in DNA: TGTGCCAGCTCACCCGACGGACAGTACAATGAGCAGTTCTTC. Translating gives CASSPDGQYNEQFF. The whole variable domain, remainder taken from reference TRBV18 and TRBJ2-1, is NAGVMQNPRHLVRRRGQEARLRCSPMKGHSHVYWYRQLPEEGLKFMVYLQKENIIDESGMPKERFSAEFPKEGPSILRIQQVVRGDSAAYFCASSPDGQYNEQFFGPGTRLTVL.

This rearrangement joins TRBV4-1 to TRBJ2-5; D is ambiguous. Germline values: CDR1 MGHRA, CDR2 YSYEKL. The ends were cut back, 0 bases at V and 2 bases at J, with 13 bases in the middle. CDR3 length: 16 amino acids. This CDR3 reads CASSQEVLSAQETQYF. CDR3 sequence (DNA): TGCGCCAGCAGCCAAGAAGTACTATCTGCACAAGAGACCCAGTACTTC.

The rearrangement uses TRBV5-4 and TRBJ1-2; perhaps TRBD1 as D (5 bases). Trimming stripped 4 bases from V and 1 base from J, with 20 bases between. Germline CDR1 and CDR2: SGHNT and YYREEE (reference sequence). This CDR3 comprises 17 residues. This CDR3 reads CASSPTTGGGDNYGYTF. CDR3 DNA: TGTGCCAGCAGCCCCACCACGGGCGGGGGTGATAACTATGGCTACACCTTC.

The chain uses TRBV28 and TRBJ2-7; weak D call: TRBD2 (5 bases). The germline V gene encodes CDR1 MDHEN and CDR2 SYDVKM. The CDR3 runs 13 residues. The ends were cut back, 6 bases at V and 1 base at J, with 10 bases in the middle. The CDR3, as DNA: TGTGCCAGCAGGAAACTAGGATCCTACGAGCAGTACTTC. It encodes CASRKLGSYEQYF.

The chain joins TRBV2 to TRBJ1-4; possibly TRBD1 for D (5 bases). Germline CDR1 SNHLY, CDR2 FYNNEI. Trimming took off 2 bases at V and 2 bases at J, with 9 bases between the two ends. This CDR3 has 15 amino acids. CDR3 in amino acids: CASSEQGLTNEKLFF. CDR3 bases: TGTGCCAGCAGTGAACAGGGTTTGACTAATGAAAAACTGTTTTTT.

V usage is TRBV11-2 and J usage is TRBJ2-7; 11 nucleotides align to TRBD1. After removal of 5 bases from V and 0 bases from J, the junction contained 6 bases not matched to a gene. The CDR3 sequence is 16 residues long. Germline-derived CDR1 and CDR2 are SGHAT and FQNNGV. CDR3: CASSPWDRGNSYEQYF. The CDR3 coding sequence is TGTGCCAGCAGCCCCTGGGACAGGGGGAACTCCTACGAGCAGTACTTC. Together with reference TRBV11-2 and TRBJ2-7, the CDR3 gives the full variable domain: EAGVAQSPRYKIIEKRQSVAFWCNPISGHATLYWYQQILGQGPKLLIQFQNNGVVDDSQLPKDRFSAERLKGVDSTLKIQPAKLEDSAVYLCASSPWDRGNSYEQYFGPGTRLTVT.

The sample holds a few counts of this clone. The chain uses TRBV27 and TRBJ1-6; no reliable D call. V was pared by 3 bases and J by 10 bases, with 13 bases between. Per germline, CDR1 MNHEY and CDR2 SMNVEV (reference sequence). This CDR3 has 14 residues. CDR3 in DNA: TGTGCCAGCAGTTTGGCCAGCCCTAGCTCACCCCTCCACTTT. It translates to CASSLASPSSPLHF.

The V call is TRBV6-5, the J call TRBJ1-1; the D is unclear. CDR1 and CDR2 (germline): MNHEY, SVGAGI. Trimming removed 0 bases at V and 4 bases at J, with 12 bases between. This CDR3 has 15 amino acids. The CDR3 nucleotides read TGTGCCAGCAGTTACTCGTGGTCACAAGTCACTGAAGCTTTCTTT. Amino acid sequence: CASSYSWSQVTEAFF.

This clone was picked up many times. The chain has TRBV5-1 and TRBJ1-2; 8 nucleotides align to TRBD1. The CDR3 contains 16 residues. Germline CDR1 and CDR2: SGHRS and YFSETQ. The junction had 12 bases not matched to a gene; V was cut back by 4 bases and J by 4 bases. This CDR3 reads CASSIQPGQASYGYTF. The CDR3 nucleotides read TGCGCCAGCAGCATCCAACCGGGACAGGCGTCCTATGGCTACACCTTC.

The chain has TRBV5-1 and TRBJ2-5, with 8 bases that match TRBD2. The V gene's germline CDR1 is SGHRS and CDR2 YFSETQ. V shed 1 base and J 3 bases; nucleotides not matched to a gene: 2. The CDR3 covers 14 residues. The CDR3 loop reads CASSLTSGEETQYF. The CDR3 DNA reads TGCGCCAGCAGCTTGACTAGCGGAGAAGAGACCCAGTACTTC.

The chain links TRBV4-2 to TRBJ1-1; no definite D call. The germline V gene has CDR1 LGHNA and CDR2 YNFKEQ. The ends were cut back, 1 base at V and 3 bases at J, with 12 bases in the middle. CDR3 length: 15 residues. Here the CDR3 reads CASSQGFGDYTEAFF. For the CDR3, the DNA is TGTGCCAGCAGCCAAGGGTTTGGAGACTACACTGAAGCTTTCTTT.

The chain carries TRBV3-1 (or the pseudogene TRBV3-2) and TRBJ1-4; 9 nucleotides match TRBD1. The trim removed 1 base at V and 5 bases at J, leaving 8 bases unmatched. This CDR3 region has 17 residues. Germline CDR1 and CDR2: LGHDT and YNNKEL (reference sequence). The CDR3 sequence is CASSQGLPGQGNEKLFF. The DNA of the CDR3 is TGTGCCAGCAGCCAAGGGCTCCCGGGACAGGGAAATGAAAAACTGTTTTTT.

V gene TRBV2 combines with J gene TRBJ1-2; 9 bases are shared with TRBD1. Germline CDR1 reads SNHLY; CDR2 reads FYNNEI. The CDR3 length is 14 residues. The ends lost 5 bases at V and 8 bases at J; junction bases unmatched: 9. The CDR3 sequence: CASSSGTGNFGYTF. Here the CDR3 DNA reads TGTGCCAGCAGTTCCGGGACAGGGAATTTCGGCTACACCTTC.

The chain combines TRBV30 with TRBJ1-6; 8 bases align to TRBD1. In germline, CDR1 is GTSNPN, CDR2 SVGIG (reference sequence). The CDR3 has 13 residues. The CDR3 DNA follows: TGTGTGGCAGGGGGCGAATATAATTCACCCCTCCACTTT. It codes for CVAGGEYNSPLHF. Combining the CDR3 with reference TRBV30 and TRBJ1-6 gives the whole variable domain SQTIHQWPATLVQPVGSPLSLECTVEGTSNPNLYWYRQAAGRGLQLLFYSVGIGQISSEVPQNLSASRPQDRQFILSSKKLLLSDSGFYLCVAGGEYNSPLHFGNGTRLTVT.